A single sample is the source of the 10 T cell receptor beta chains below, sequenced in a study of control samples from healthy donors and cancer patients (dated by TCRdb to about 2020). Receptor amplification or capture employed the immunoSEQ multiplex PCR assay. What TCRdb holds here is the immuneACCESS table cut down to in-frame rearrangements. Part of the clones is not present; checked against another copy, under half of the missing clones reflect an unresolved V gene, and the others are unexplained. For this sample there are approximately 24,000 clones; approximately 78% appear just once. 23% of the sample is in the top ten clones. Sequencing was done on a sample of PBMCs. Every receptor here comes from a man aged 60-69 years with colorectal cancer.

The rearrangement joins TRBV4-1 to TRBJ2-1; either TRBD1 or TRBD2 may fit D (5 bases each). V lost 1 base and J 2 bases, leaving 15 bases between the germline ends. This CDR3 has 17 residues. Germline V CDR1 and CDR2: MGHRA, YSYEKL. This CDR3 is CASSQGGTFFTYNEQFF. The CDR3, as DNA: TGCGCCAGCAGCCAAGGGGGGACCTTTTTTACCTACAATGAGCAGTTCTTC.

The chain joins TRBV25-1 to TRBJ1-1; D not resolved. The V end was cut by 4 bases, the J end by 1 base, with 7 bases between. In germline, CDR1 is MGHDK, CDR2 SYGVNS. This CDR3 contains 13 residues. The DNA for the CDR3 is TGTGCCAGCAGTGGAGCGGGGAACACTGAAGCTTTCTTT. It translates to CASSGAGNTEAFF.

J is TRBJ1-2 and V is TRBV10-3, with 7 bases identical to TRBD1. The V gene's germline CDR1 is ENHRY and CDR2 SYGVKD. The CDR3 spans 16 residues. V dropped 1 base and J dropped 7; count of bases not matched to a gene: 12. CDR3 amino acids: CAISEFPALGGGGYTF. CDR3 nucleotide sequence: TGTGCCATCAGTGAGTTCCCGGCTTTAGGGGGCGGTGGCTACACCTTC.

The gene calls are TRBV6-2 or TRBV6-3 and TRBJ1-1, with TRBD1 as a possible D gene (6 bases). This CDR3 is 14 amino acids long. V shed 4 bases and J shed 3 bases, with 12 bases lying between them. Germline CDR1 is MNHEY and CDR2 is SVGEGT. The CDR3: CASSWVEGDTEAFF. For the CDR3, the DNA is TGTGCCAGCAGTTGGGTCGAGGGGGACACTGAAGCTTTCTTT.

This clone appeared a few times. V usage is TRBV3-1 (or the pseudogene TRBV3-2) and J usage is TRBJ1-5; no clear D gene. The CDR3 loop spans 13 amino acids. Germline lookup yields CDR1 LGHDT and CDR2 YNNKEL (reference sequence). Trimming removed 0 bases from V and 2 bases from J, with 2 bases in between. CDR3 sequence reads: CASSQDGNQPQHF. The CDR3 coding sequence is TGTGCCAGCAGCCAAGACGGCAATCAGCCCCAGCATTTT.

The chain is built from TRBV6-1 and TRBJ1-1; no firm D call. Germline V gives CDR1 MNHNS, CDR2 SASEGT. The CDR3 covers 14 residues. Trimming shortened V by 1 base and J by 6 bases, and 12 bases separated the two germline ends. The CDR3 DNA reads as TGTGCCAGCAGTGAAGGAGGCTTCTTATCTGAAGCTTTCTTT. It specifies CASSEGGFLSEAFF.

This chain links TRBV6-5 with TRBJ2-1; 9 bases agree with TRBD1. With V trimmed by 6 bases and J by 4 bases, 7 bases remained unmatched. The CDR3 has 15 residues. The germline gives CDR1 MNHEY, CDR2 SVGAGI. The CDR3 nucleotides are TGTGCCAGCAGCTTAACAGGGGGCTTATACAATGAGCAGTTCTTC. Amino acid sequence: CASSLTGGLYNEQFF.

This chain links TRBV5-1 with TRBJ1-1; no reliable D call. Germline CDR1 is SGHRS and CDR2 is YFSETQ. This CDR3 contains 14 residues. V was pared by 4 bases and J by 1 base, with 11 bases between. The CDR3 spells CASSRTATNTEAFF. The CDR3 DNA is TGCGCCAGCAGCCGAACAGCGACGAACACTGAAGCTTTCTTT. Full variable domain (rest looked up from reference TRBV5-1 and TRBJ1-1): KAGVTQTPRYLIKTRGQQVTLSCSPISGHRSVSWYQQTPGQGLQFLFEYFSETQRNKGNFPGRFSGRQFSNSRSEMNVSTLELGDSALYLCASSRTATNTEAFFGQGTRLTVV.

This clone was observed once. V is TRBV5-1 and J is TRBJ1-1; D remains unclear. Trimming shortened V by 0 bases and J by 0 bases, and 12 bases separated the two germline ends. Germline V CDR1 and CDR2: SGHRS, YFSETQ. The CDR3 consists of 16 residues. CDR3 protein: CASSLEAGIMNTEAFF. The CDR3 DNA sequence: TGCGCCAGCAGCTTGGAGGCAGGAATCATGAACACTGAAGCTTTCTTT.

The chain has TRBV7-6 and TRBJ2-3, with D possibly TRBD2 on 6 matching bases. Germline values: CDR1 SGHVS, CDR2 FNYEAQ. The CDR3 extends over 15 amino acids. V was clipped by 8 bases and J by 3 bases, with 18 bases between them. CDR3 residues: CASGHYPGVTDTQYF. CDR3 coding DNA: TGTGCCAGCGGACATTACCCGGGGGTGACAGATACGCAGTATTTT. Drawing the rest from reference TRBV7-6 and TRBJ2-3, the complete variable domain is GAGVSQSPRYKVTKRGQDVALRCDPISGHVSLYWYRQALGQGPEFLTYFNYEAQQDKSGLPNDRFSAERPEGSISTLTIQRTEQRDSAMYRCASGHYPGVTDTQYFGPGTRLTVL.